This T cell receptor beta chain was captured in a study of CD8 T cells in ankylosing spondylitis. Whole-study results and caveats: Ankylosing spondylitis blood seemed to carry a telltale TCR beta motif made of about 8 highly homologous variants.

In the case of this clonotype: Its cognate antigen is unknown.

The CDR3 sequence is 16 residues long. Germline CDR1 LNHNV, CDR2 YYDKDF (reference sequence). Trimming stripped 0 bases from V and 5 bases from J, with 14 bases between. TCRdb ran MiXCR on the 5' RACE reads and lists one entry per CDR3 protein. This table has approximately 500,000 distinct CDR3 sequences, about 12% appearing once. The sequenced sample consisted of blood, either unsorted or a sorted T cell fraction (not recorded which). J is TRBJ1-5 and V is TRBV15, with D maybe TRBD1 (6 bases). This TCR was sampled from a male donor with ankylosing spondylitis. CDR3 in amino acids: CATSRDLTGIDQPQHF. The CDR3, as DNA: TGTGCCACCAGCAGAGATTTAACAGGGATAGATCAGCCCCAGCATTTT.